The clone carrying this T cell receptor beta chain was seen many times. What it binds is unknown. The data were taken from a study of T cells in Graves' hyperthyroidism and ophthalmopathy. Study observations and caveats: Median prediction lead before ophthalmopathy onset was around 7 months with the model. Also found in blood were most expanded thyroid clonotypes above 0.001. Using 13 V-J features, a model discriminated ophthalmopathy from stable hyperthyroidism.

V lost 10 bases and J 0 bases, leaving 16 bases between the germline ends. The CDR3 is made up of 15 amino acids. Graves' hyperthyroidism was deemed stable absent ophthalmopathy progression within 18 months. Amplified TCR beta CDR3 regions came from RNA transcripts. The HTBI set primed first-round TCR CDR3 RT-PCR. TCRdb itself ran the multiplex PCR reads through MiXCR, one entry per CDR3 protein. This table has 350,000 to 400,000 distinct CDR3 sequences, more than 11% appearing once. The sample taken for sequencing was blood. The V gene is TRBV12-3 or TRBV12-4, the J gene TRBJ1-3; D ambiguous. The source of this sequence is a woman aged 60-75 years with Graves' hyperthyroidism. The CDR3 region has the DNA TGTGCCATAGCCCCTTTCTTGCCCTCTGGAAACACCATATATTTT. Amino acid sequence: CAIAPFLPSGNTIYF.